This T cell receptor beta chain was sequenced during a study of cytomegalovirus exposure and HLA in healthy donors. Study overall: An analysis done earlier identified fewer than 140 million unique TCR beta sequences from about 179 million T cells.

The PCR ran on 60 Vbeta and 13 Jbeta primers. Clones were sequenced by immunoSEQ multiplex PCR, and TCRdb holds only the in-frame ones, with some missing. The data contain over 55,000 clones, about 80% of them seen just once; the ten biggest clones take up approximately 1.7%. CDR1 is MNHNY and CDR2 is SVGAGI in the germline V gene (reference sequence). CDR3 length equals 15 residues. The ends lost 6 bases at V and 8 bases at J; junction bases unmatched: 13. Findings and limits, study-wide: A later analysis, which compared TCR beta chains of equal frequency, found the HLA-associated ones more clonally expanded. The authors listed 164 TCR beta chains as cytomegalovirus-associated. The productive fraction for most TCR beta V segments was about 87% or about 30% in an earlier analysis.

There are a few counts of this clone. Its antigen is unknown. The chain carries TRBV6-6 and TRBJ1-1; 9 nucleotides line up with TRBD1. The TCR was taken from a man aged 35-49 years in good health and CMV-seronegative. Sequencing was performed on PBMCs. CDR3 bases: TGTGCCAGCAGGTCGAGACAGGGGGGGGTAATAGAAGCTTTCTTT. Residues: CASRSRQGGVIEAFF.